One and the same sample provided the 30 T cell receptor beta chains below, sequenced in a study of blood T cells in healthy people across ages. It was with a sample-barcoded 5' primer and a J-beta primer mix that a second PCR of about 6 to 11 cycles was run. TCRdb reprocessed the 5' RACE reads with MiXCR, giving one entry per CDR3 protein. The sample lists about 720,000 distinct CDR3 sequences, approximately 21% seen once, with roughly 22% in the top ten. The sample was blood. Receptors originate from a man aged 65 to 79 in good health.

This clonotype came up a few times. The genes are TRBV5-8 and TRBJ1-5; 7 bases match TRBD1. This CDR3 spans 19 amino acids. Germline-derived CDR1 and CDR2 are SGHTS and YDEGEE. The junction had 12 bases not matched to a gene; V was cut back by 0 bases and J by 0 bases. The CDR3 bases are TGTGCCAGCAGCTTGGTCCAGACAGGGATTGGGTCTAGCAATCAGCCCCAGCATTTT. Amino acids: CASSLVQTGIGSSNQPQHF.

This clonotype occurred a few times. The chain carries TRBV2 and TRBJ1-5; the D gene is possibly TRBD1 (5 bases). This CDR3 has 14 amino acids. In germline, CDR1 is SNHLY, CDR2 FYNNEI. V lost 3 bases, J lost 4 bases, and 10 bases lay in between. CDR3 in DNA: TGTGCCAGCAGTGAGGGCCAGGGAAATCAGCCCCAGCATTTT. Translating it yields CASSEGQGNQPQHF. The full variable domain, completed using reference TRBV2 and TRBJ1-5, is EPEVTQTPSHQVTQMGQEVILRCVPISNHLYFYWYRQILGQKVEFLVSFYNNEISEKSEIFDDQFSVERPDGSNFTLKIRSTKLEDSAMYFCASSEGQGNQPQHFGDGTRLSIL.

The chain couples TRBV5-6 to TRBJ1-5; D ambiguous. CDR1 is SGHDT, CDR2 YYEEEE, per germline. CDR3 length equals 15 residues. V was pared by 4 bases and J by 0 bases, with 11 bases between. The CDR3 here is CASSRPGYSNQPQHF. DNA of the CDR3: TGTGCCAGCAGCCGGCCGGGGTATAGCAATCAGCCCCAGCATTTT. The full variable domain, rest sourced from reference TRBV5-6 and TRBJ1-5, is DAGVTQSPTHLIKTRGQQVTLRCSPKSGHDTVSWYQQALGQGPQFIFQYYEEEERQRGNFPDRFSGHQFPNYSSELNVNALLLGDSALYLCASSRPGYSNQPQHFGDGTRLSIL.

This clonotype showed up many times. The rearrangement uses TRBV20-1 and TRBJ1-4; D is uncertain. Germline CDR1 is DFQATT and CDR2 is SNEGSKA (reference sequence). Trimming took off 1 base at V and 7 bases at J, with 13 bases between the two ends. CDR3 length: 14 amino acids. The CDR3 loop is CSARVWSGGEKLFF. The CDR3 DNA is TGCAGTGCTAGAGTGTGGTCAGGAGGTGAAAAACTGTTTTTT.

This chain joins TRBV5-1 and TRBJ2-1, with D perhaps assigned TRBD1 or TRBD2 (5 bases each). Germline V gene sequence: CDR1 SGHRS, CDR2 YFSETQ. The CDR3 totals 13 residues. The V and J ends lost 3 bases and 7 bases respectively, with 11 bases between them. CDR3 in amino acids: CASSWDGLNEQFF. The CDR3 nucleotides are TGCGCCAGCAGCTGGGACGGCTTAAATGAGCAGTTCTTC.

This clonotype was observed a few times. The chain combines TRBV29-1 with TRBJ2-1; D tentatively fits TRBD1 or TRBD2 (6 bases each). With 7 bases removed from V and 0 bases from J, the gap between germline ends came to 25 bases. The CDR3 loop spans 18 amino acids. CDR1 is SQVTM, CDR2 ANQGSEA, per germline. The CDR3 DNA sequence: TGCAGCGGCGGAGTTAGAGAGGGGGACTCGAGCTCCTACAATGAGCAGTTCTTC. It specifies CSGGVREGDSSSYNEQFF.

The chain links TRBV12-3 or TRBV12-4 to TRBJ2-3, with 10 bases aligning to TRBD2. Trimming cost V 3 bases and J 4 bases; bases outside gene matches: 10. There are 17 residues in the CDR3. DNA for the CDR3: TGTGCCAGCAGTTTCCGCAGAGCGGGAGGGCTCGCAGATACGCAGTATTTT. Protein product: CASSFRRAGGLADTQYF.

This clonotype has a handful of counts. This chain uses TRBV4-2 with TRBJ2-7; D is unclear. Looked up from germline, CDR1 is LGHNA and CDR2 is YNFKEQ. Trimming stripped 1 base from V and 4 bases from J, with 8 bases between. This CDR3 spans 13 amino acids. The CDR3 sequence: CASSQGVVYEQYF. In DNA, the CDR3 is TGTGCCAGCAGCCAAGGAGTCGTATACGAGCAGTACTTC.

V and J are TRBV28 and TRBJ2-5, with 7 bases fitting TRBD1. Trimming took 4 bases from V and 7 from J; bases not matched to a gene: 9. CDR1 MDHEN and CDR2 SYDVKM come from the germline V gene. The CDR3 covers 14 residues. CDR3 residues: CASSSPTGIGTQYF. Here the CDR3 DNA reads TGTGCCAGCAGTTCTCCGACAGGGATAGGGACCCAGTACTTC.

This clonotype was counted many times. The chain couples TRBV12-3 or TRBV12-4 to TRBJ2-5; D may be TRBD1 or TRBD2 (5 bases each). V was clipped by 3 bases and J by 4 bases, with 9 bases between them. The CDR3 has 13 amino acids. The chain's CDR3 is CASSFGTGETQYF. CDR3 bases: TGTGCCAGCAGTTTCGGGACCGGAGAGACCCAGTACTTC.

This clonotype was counted only a few times. CDR3 sequence reads: CASSSGRRRTDTQYF. DNA for the CDR3: TGTGCCAGCAGCAGTGGGCGGAGGCGCACAGATACGCAGTATTTT. This chain uses TRBV12-3 or TRBV12-4 with TRBJ2-3; the D gene is possibly TRBD2 (5 bases). V was cut by 6 bases and J by 1 base, with 14 bases left in between. The CDR3 loop spans 15 amino acids.

The V gene is TRBV18, the J gene TRBJ1-5, with 8 nucleotides matching TRBD1. Trimming removed 6 bases from V and 7 bases from J; junction bases left unmatched: 11. Germline V gene lookup returns CDR1 KGHSH and CDR2 LQKENI. The CDR3 contains 15 residues. The CDR3, as DNA: TGTGCCAGCTCGAAACTTGGACAGGGAGGCCAGCCCCAGCATTTT. Translation: CASSKLGQGGQPQHF.

To note about this clonotype: Mismatch with germline at one junction end may stem from a read error. This rearrangement joins TRBV20-1 to TRBJ2-1, with 13 positions matching TRBD2. Looked up from germline, CDR1 is DFQATT and CDR2 is SNEGSKA (reference sequence). The CDR3 runs to 16 residues. The CDR3: CSGGTSGAGSYNEQLF. The CDR3, as DNA: TGCAGTGGCGGGACTAGCGGGGCGGGCTCCTACAATGAGCAGCTCTTC.

This chain connects TRBV20-1 to TRBJ1-3, with D maybe TRBD1 (5 bases). Germline V gene data show CDR1 as DFQATT and CDR2 as SNEGSKA (reference sequence). The CDR3 runs 15 residues. Trimming pared 2 bases from V and 4 bases from J, leaving 15 bases between. The CDR3 nucleotides are TGCAGTGCTAGACCCCAGGGACGCGGGGGAAACACCATATATTTT. Its translation: CSARPQGRGGNTIYF.

The CDR3 nucleotides are TGCAGTGCTAGAGATTTATCCGGCGGGGGGGCAACAGATACGCAGTATTTT. This sequence encodes CSARDLSGGGATDTQYF. The rearrangement joins TRBV20-1 to TRBJ2-3; 9 bases are a match to TRBD2. The CDR3 runs to 17 residues. The V gene end was trimmed by 0 bases and the J gene end by 3 bases; junction bases not matched to a gene: 10. Germline loops: CDR1 DFQATT, CDR2 SNEGSKA (reference sequence).

The CDR3 here is CASSWDLGYEQYF. The CDR3 region has the DNA TGTGCCAGCAGTTGGGACTTGGGATACGAGCAGTACTTC. This rearrangement joins TRBV12-3 or TRBV12-4 to TRBJ2-7, with D possibly TRBD2 on 6 matching bases. The CDR3 is 13 residues long. Trimming took off 4 bases at V and 4 bases at J, with 11 bases between the two ends.

Concerning this clonotype: One end of the junction does not line up with germline, which may come from a read error. The chain carries TRBV10-3 and TRBJ2-5, with 14 bases lining up with TRBD2. The length of the CDR3 is 15 residues. Germline values: CDR1 ENHRY, CDR2 SYGVKD. CDR3 nucleotide sequence: TGTGCCATCAGTGAGAGGGGACTAGCGGGAGAGATCCAGTACTTC. Protein: CAISERGLAGEIQYF.

A few counts support this clonotype. The chain recombines TRBV7-9 with TRBJ1-1, with D possibly TRBD1 on 5 matching bases. Trimming removed 1 base at V and 1 base at J, with 10 bases between. The CDR3 covers 15 residues. Germline CDR1 reads SEHNR; CDR2 reads FQNEAQ (reference sequence). The CDR3 spells CASSLDRGSNTEAFF. Written as DNA, the CDR3 is TGTGCCAGCAGCTTAGACCGGGGGTCGAACACTGAAGCTTTCTTT.

This chain links TRBV7-2 with TRBJ2-1; TRBD2 matches 7 bases. The DNA end lines up better with TRBJ2-5; the J call may be wrong. The CDR3 runs to 12 residues. Germline V gene sequence: CDR1 SGHTA, CDR2 FQGNSA. In DNA, the CDR3 is TGTGCCAGCAGTCAACTAGCGGAGACCCAGTACTTC. Translated: CASSQLAETQYF.

In this sample, this clonotype turned up once. The V gene is TRBV3-1, the J gene TRBJ1-2; D not resolved. The CDR3 covers 13 residues. In germline, CDR1 is LGHDT, CDR2 YNNKEL (reference sequence). Trimming took 4 bases from V and 3 from J, leaving 9 bases between them. The CDR3 nucleotides read TGTGCCAGCAGCCCTCCGAGTGACTATGGCTACACCTTC. Translated: CASSPPSDYGYTF.

The chain links TRBV10-3 to TRBJ2-7; 7 nucleotides agree with TRBD1. Germline V gives CDR1 ENHRY, CDR2 SYGVKD. Trimming took 4 bases from V and 1 from J; bases not matched to a gene: 4. This CDR3 contains 14 residues. The CDR3 bases are TGTGCCATCAGTGCCGGACAGGATTCCTACGAGCAGTACGTC. As protein: CAISAGQDSYEQYV.

This clonotype has just a few counts. The chain is built from TRBV29-1 and TRBJ1-1; 8 bases line up with TRBD1. The germline CDR1 and CDR2 sequences are SQVTM and ANQGSEA. The CDR3 runs to 13 residues. Trimming removed 4 bases from V and 4 bases from J; junction bases left unmatched: 5. CDR3 DNA: TGCAGCGTTGTATGGACAGGGAGCACTGAAGCTTTCTTT. Residues: CSVVWTGSTEAFF.

This clonotype showed up just a few times. The rearrangement links TRBV7-2 to TRBJ2-3; a possible D gene is TRBD2 (6 bases). Germline V gives CDR1 SGHTA, CDR2 FQGNSA. Deletions cut 7 bases from V and 0 bases from J, with 14 bases between. CDR3 length: 15 amino acids. The CDR3 nucleotides are TGTGCCAGCATCACCGGGACTCCCAGCACAGATACGCAGTATTTT. Its translation: CASITGTPSTDTQYF.

This clonotype was picked up a small number of times. The J gene is TRBJ2-2, the V gene TRBV12-3 or TRBV12-4; D call uncertain. The CDR3 contains 14 residues. Trimming left V 5 bases short and J 0 bases short, with 7 bases between. CDR3 sequence reads: CASSGNANTGELFF. The CDR3, as DNA: TGTGCCAGCAGTGGTAACGCGAACACCGGGGAGCTGTTTTTT.

This clonotype was counted only a few times. The chain couples TRBV18 to TRBJ2-3, with no clear D. This CDR3 contains 15 residues. V lost 5 bases to trimming and J lost 2 bases, with 14 bases between them. Germline CDR1 is KGHSH and CDR2 is LQKENI. Written as DNA, the CDR3 is TGTGCCAGCTCATTCCTCGGCCAATTCACAGATACGCAGTATTTT. Protein sequence: CASSFLGQFTDTQYF.

There are a few counts of this clonotype. The rearrangement uses TRBV11-3 and TRBJ2-5, with D hard to call. The assigned J gene may be wrong: the sequence end matches TRBJ2-7 better. From germline, CDR1 is SGHNT and CDR2 YENEEA. This CDR3 comprises 14 residues. CDR3 region: CASSSYNRPYEQYF. CDR3 DNA sequence: TGTGCCAGCAGCTCTTACAACAGACCCTACGAGCAGTACTTC.

This clonotype was observed a few times. A junction end diverges from the germline sequence, so it may reflect a read error. The chain joins TRBV6-2 or TRBV6-3 to TRBJ2-1; a possible D gene is TRBD1 (5 bases). This CDR3 is built from 12 residues. CDR1 and CDR2 (germline): MNHEY, SVGEGT. The CDR3: CASSYPDRRSNF. The CDR3 nucleotides read TGTGCCAGCAGTTACCCTGACAGACGATCTAACTTC.

This clonotype has only a few counts. The chain links TRBV7-3 to TRBJ1-1, with TRBD1 as a possible D gene (6 bases). Germline lookup yields CDR1 SGHTA and CDR2 FQGTGA. Trimming pared 0 bases from V and 5 bases from J, leaving 13 bases between. CDR3 length equals 15 residues. CDR3 nucleotide sequence: TGTGCCAGCAGCTTAACGGCAGGGGCAGGGACTGAAGCTTTCTTT. It codes for CASSLTAGAGTEAFF. The full variable domain, with the rest looked up from reference TRBV7-3 and TRBJ1-1, is GAGVSQTPSNKVTEKGKYVELRCDPISGHTALYWYRQSLGQGPEFLIYFQGTGAADDSGLPNDRFFAVRPEGSVSTLKIQRTERGDSAVYLCASSLTAGAGTEAFFGQGTRLTVV.

The chain links TRBV5-1 to TRBJ1-2; no reliable D call. CDR1 is SGHRS and CDR2 is YFSETQ in the germline V gene. Trimming took off 4 bases at V and 4 bases at J, with 17 bases between the two ends. The CDR3 totals 15 residues. The CDR3 loop reads CASSADGNVGYGYTF. DNA for the CDR3: TGCGCCAGCAGCGCCGACGGTAATGTCGGCTATGGCTACACCTTC.

The chain links TRBV5-1 to TRBJ1-1; the match to TRBD1 covers 8 bases. After removal of 4 bases from V and 6 bases from J, the junction contained 8 bases not matched to a gene. Germline CDR1 SGHRS, CDR2 YFSETQ. The CDR3 extends over 14 amino acids. The CDR3 sequence: CASSIGTGHAEAFF. The CDR3 DNA reads TGCGCCAGCAGCATCGGGACAGGCCACGCTGAAGCTTTCTTT.